Listed here are 31 T cell receptor beta chains from one sample, sequenced in a study of early T cells in non-severe SARS-CoV-2 infection. TCRdb processed the 5' RACE reads anew with MiXCR; each CDR3 protein has one entry. The sample includes about 90,000 distinct CDR3 sequences, more than 10% of them seen just once. Sequenced here: whole blood, sampled at baseline. The receptors shown here come from an adult who was a healthcare worker with PCR-confirmed SARS-CoV-2 infection or an uninfected control (not recorded which).

The chain uses TRBV7-6 and TRBJ2-3, with D perhaps TRBD2 (6 bases). Germline CDR1 and CDR2: SGHVS and FNYEAQ. CDR3 size: 16 residues. The germline V and J ends were trimmed by 1 base and 1 base, with 12 bases remaining between them. CDR3 DNA sequence: TGTGCCAGCAGCTTAGGGCCAGCGGGTCGCACAGATACGCAGTATTTT. It codes for CASSLGPAGRTDTQYF.

This clonotype was detected only a few times. This chain joins TRBV28 and TRBJ2-4; 8 bases are shared with TRBD2. The germline V gene encodes CDR1 MDHEN and CDR2 SYDVKM. CDR3 length: 14 residues. Trimming removed 4 bases from V and 8 bases from J; junction bases left unmatched: 7. CDR3 sequence (DNA): TGTGCCAGCAGTTCGGGGGGGTCAAGGGACATTCAGTACTTC. It translates to CASSSGGSRDIQYF.

This rearrangement joins TRBV6-6 to TRBJ1-5; a possible D gene is TRBD1 (5 bases). The germline V gene encodes CDR1 MNHNY and CDR2 SVGAGI (reference sequence). V lost 7 bases and J lost 2, with 15 bases in between. This CDR3 contains 15 residues. DNA of the CDR3: TGTGCCAGCACAAACCGGGACGGGGGCAATCAGCCCCAGCATTTT. This sequence encodes CASTNRDGGNQPQHF.

This clonotype was seen a few times. The rearrangement uses TRBV28 and TRBJ1-4, with D possibly matching TRBD1 (6 bases). The CDR3 runs 15 residues. V shed 4 bases and J shed 7 bases, with 16 bases lying between them. In germline, CDR1 is MDHEN, CDR2 SYDVKM. In nucleotides, the CDR3 is TGTGCCAGCAGTTCACCGGCGGGGGCAGGTGAAAAACTGTTTTTT. Translation gives CASSSPAGAGEKLFF.

This clonotype was counted only a few times. The chain couples TRBV20-1 to TRBJ2-7; 15 bases are shared with TRBD2. J was trimmed by 6 bases and V by 6 bases; bases with no gene match: 9. CDR3 length equals 15 residues. The germline V gene has CDR1 DFQATT and CDR2 SNEGSKA (reference sequence). CDR3 bases: TGCAGTGCCAAGGGACTAGCGGGGGGTGTGAGCGAGCAGTACTTC. This sequence encodes CSAKGLAGGVSEQYF.

This clonotype showed up many times. The chain carries TRBV29-1 and TRBJ2-3; unclear D gene. V was trimmed by 4 bases and J by 3 bases, leaving 14 bases between them. The CDR3 runs to 14 residues. CDR1 and CDR2 (germline): SQVTM, ANQGSEA. The CDR3 DNA follows: TGCAGCGTTGCGGCGCTTCTGGCGACAGATACGCAGTATTTT. This gives the protein CSVAALLATDTQYF.

This clonotype was found a few times. The rearrangement links TRBV9 to TRBJ2-3; TRBD1 might be the D (6 bases). CDR1 is SGDLS, CDR2 YYNGEE, per germline. Trimming took 3 bases from V and 0 from J, leaving 11 bases between them. The CDR3 runs 15 residues. The CDR3, as DNA: TGTGCCAGCAGCGCCCAGGACAGAAGCACAGATACGCAGTATTTT. Translated: CASSAQDRSTDTQYF.

The gene calls are TRBV28 and TRBJ2-1; tentatively, D is TRBD1 (7 bases). The CDR3 loop spans 17 amino acids. The V and J ends lost 3 bases and 4 bases respectively, with 19 bases between them. CDR1 MDHEN and CDR2 SYDVKM come from the germline V gene. The CDR3 loop is CASSFHRGLQVYNEQFF. CDR3 DNA: TGTGCCAGCAGTTTCCACAGGGGACTGCAAGTATACAATGAGCAGTTCTTC.

This clonotype was seen at least ten times. The chain has TRBV20-1 and TRBJ1-1, with D tentatively TRBD1 (5 bases). Per germline, CDR1 DFQATT and CDR2 SNEGSKA (reference sequence). The CDR3 covers 15 residues. CDR3 loop: CRAPRDSVSNTEAFF. CDR3 coding DNA: TGCAGGGCTCCTCGGGACTCCGTCTCGAACACTGAAGCTTTCTTT.

The V and J genes are TRBV7-2 and TRBJ2-1, with 8 bases aligning to TRBD2. Looked up from germline, CDR1 is SGHTA and CDR2 is FQGNSA. J gave up 8 bases and V 10 bases, and 13 bases lay outside the gene matches. The CDR3 totals 14 residues. The CDR3 protein is CAIPRGAGDDEQFF. CDR3 sequence (DNA): TGTGCCATTCCACGCGGAGCGGGGGATGATGAGCAGTTCTTC.

The sample holds a few counts of this clonotype. The chain carries TRBV5-1 and TRBJ2-4; a weak D match, TRBD1 (6 bases). The V end lost 0 bases, the J end lost 6 bases, and 19 bases lay between the germline ends. The V gene's germline CDR1 is SGHRS and CDR2 YFSETQ. The CDR3 spans 17 residues. CDR3 nucleotides: TGCGCCAGCAGCTTGGCCTCGGTGCGAGACAGGTCAAACATTCAGTACTTC. Translating it yields CASSLASVRDRSNIQYF.

The chain couples TRBV20-1 to TRBJ2-7; D not resolved. The CDR3 has 11 residues. Per the germline V gene, CDR1 is DFQATT and CDR2 is SNEGSKA (reference sequence). V shed 4 bases and J shed 0 bases, with 4 bases lying between them. CDR3 sequence reads: CSATISYEQYF. The CDR3 DNA is TGCAGTGCTACCATCTCCTACGAGCAGTACTTC.

This clonotype was seen many times. The chain combines TRBV21-1 with TRBJ2-4; the D call TRBD1 from the table was never checked on the DNA. TRBV21-1 represents a pseudogene. The CDR3 consists of 15 residues. CDR3 protein: CASSLTRQGRNIQYF. In DNA form, the CDR3 reads TGTGCCAGCAGCTTAACTAGACAGGGGAGAAACATTCAGTACTTC.

J is TRBJ2-1 and V is TRBV7-8; a possible D gene is TRBD2 (6 bases). Germline-derived CDR1 and CDR2 are SGHVS and FQNEAQ. The CDR3 covers 15 residues. V shed 3 bases and J shed 7 bases, with 16 bases lying between them. CDR3 sequence reads: CASSLRWEVPNEQFF. CDR3 DNA: TGTGCCAGCAGCTTGAGGTGGGAGGTCCCAAATGAGCAGTTCTTC.

The genes are TRBV6-6 and TRBJ1-4, with 7 bases aligning to TRBD1. V shed 3 bases and J 5 bases; nucleotides not matched to a gene: 12. The CDR3 runs to 17 residues. Germline V gene data show CDR1 as MNHNY and CDR2 as SVGAGI (reference sequence). The CDR3 here is CASSYTPRTGRNEKLFF. The CDR3 nucleotides are TGTGCCAGCAGTTATACCCCCCGGACAGGCCGAAATGAAAAACTGTTTTTT.

In this sample, this clonotype turned up a few times. The chain joins TRBV10-3 to TRBJ1-6, with D tentatively TRBD1 (5 bases). Germline assignment: CDR1 ENHRY and CDR2 SYGVKD. This CDR3 is built from 15 residues. Trimming cost V 11 bases and J 5 bases, with 19 bases left between them. Here the CDR3 DNA reads TGTGCCGTAAAGGTGGGGGTATCGGATAATTCACCCCTCCACTTT. Its protein is CAVKVGVSDNSPLHF.

The chain uses TRBV24-1 and TRBJ2-5; the D gene is possibly TRBD1 (6 bases). Germline-derived CDR1 and CDR2 are KGHDR and SFDVKD. Trimming left V 12 bases short and J 5 bases short, with 18 bases between. The CDR3 loop spans 13 amino acids. CDR3 protein: CAAQRQARETQYF. The CDR3 DNA reads as TGTGCCGCACAGAGACAGGCCCGGGAGACCCAGTACTTC.

The V call is TRBV7-3, the J call TRBJ2-3; D is perhaps TRBD2 (6 bases). The germline CDR1 and CDR2 sequences are SGHTA and FQGTGA. V was pared by 2 bases and J by 3 bases, with 18 bases between. The CDR3 loop spans 17 amino acids. The CDR3 sequence: CASSLVGSLSRTDTQYF. In DNA, the CDR3 is TGTGCCAGCAGCTTAGTCGGGAGCTTAAGTAGAACAGATACGCAGTATTTT.

This clonotype was seen a handful of times. The rearrangement uses TRBV25-1 and TRBJ1-1; D is uncertain. The CDR3 loop spans 14 amino acids. CDR1 and CDR2 from the germline V gene are MGHDK and SYGVNS. Trimming shortened V by 7 bases and J by 5 bases, and 17 bases separated the two germline ends. The DNA of the CDR3 is TGTGCCAGCATGGACCCACGTAGAGGGACTGAAGCTTTCTTT. Protein product: CASMDPRRGTEAFF.

The CDR3 coding sequence is TGTGCCAGCAGCTTAGCCACCTACGAGCAGTACTTC. The encoded protein is CASSLATYEQYF. This chain joins TRBV7-9 and TRBJ2-7; unclear D gene. Trimming took 0 bases from V and 2 from J, leaving 2 bases between them. In germline, CDR1 is SEHNR, CDR2 FQNEAQ (reference sequence). The CDR3 is 12 amino acids.

In this sample, this clonotype turned up a few times. The J gene is TRBJ2-3, the V gene TRBV11-3; no firm D call. V lost 1 base and J lost 4, with 18 bases in between. Germline CDR1 SGHNT, CDR2 YENEEA. There are 17 residues in the CDR3. CDR3 region: CASSLVGRAFFPDTQYF. The DNA of the CDR3 is TGTGCCAGCAGCTTAGTAGGAAGGGCCTTCTTCCCAGATACGCAGTATTTT. Full variable domain (missing parts from reference TRBV11-3 and TRBJ2-3): EAGVVQSPRYKIIEKKQPVAFWCNPISGHNTLYWYLQNLGQGPELLIRYENEEAVDDSQLPKDRFSAERLKGVDSTLKIQPAELGDSAVYLCASSLVGRAFFPDTQYFGPGTRLTVL.

This clonotype was seen many times. The chain links TRBV6-6 to TRBJ2-7; 12 nucleotides agree with TRBD1. V dropped 6 bases and J dropped 5; count of bases not matched to a gene: 8. The CDR3 totals 15 residues. Germline V CDR1 and CDR2: MNHNY, SVGAGI (reference sequence). CDR3 protein: CASSRGTGGVDEQYF. The CDR3 DNA reads as TGTGCCAGCAGCCGCGGGACAGGGGGCGTCGACGAGCAGTACTTC.

The rearrangement uses TRBV12-3 or TRBV12-4 and TRBJ2-3; tentatively, D is TRBD1 (5 bases). This CDR3 contains 13 residues. The V and J ends lost 5 bases and 5 bases respectively, with 11 bases between them. The CDR3 coding sequence is TGTGCCAGCAGTGGACAACAGCAAGATACGCAGTATTTT. Translated: CASSGQQQDTQYF.

This clonotype appeared a few times. The genes are TRBV24-1 and TRBJ2-7, with D possibly TRBD1 on 5 matching bases. V lost 0 bases and J 6 bases, leaving 20 bases between the germline ends. There are 17 residues in the CDR3. Germline V gene lookup returns CDR1 KGHDR and CDR2 SFDVKD. CDR3 in amino acids: CATSDLLGPLGLGEQYF. The CDR3 DNA reads TGTGCCACCAGTGATTTGCTTGGACCACTGGGGCTCGGCGAGCAGTACTTC.

This rearrangement joins TRBV6-2 or TRBV6-3 to TRBJ2-1; 12 positions agree with TRBD2. The CDR3 loop spans 16 amino acids. In germline, CDR1 is MNHEY, CDR2 SVGEGT. Trimming at V came to 6 bases and at J to 2 bases, leaving 5 bases not matched to a gene. In DNA form, the CDR3 reads TGTGCCAGCAGCCTCCGGACTAGCGGGGCCTACAATGAGCAGTTCTTC. This sequence encodes CASSLRTSGAYNEQFF.

In its sample, this clonotype was seen many times. The chain recombines TRBV29-1 with TRBJ2-7; tentatively, D is TRBD2 (5 bases). V gave up 7 bases and J gave up 9 bases, with 16 bases separating them. CDR1 is SQVTM and CDR2 is ANQGSEA in the germline V gene. The CDR3 loop spans 11 amino acids. CDR3 sequence (DNA): TGCAGCGCCGCGGCCGGGATCGGGCAGTACTTC. It codes for CSAAAGIGQYF.

This clonotype was recorded at least ten times. V and J are TRBV27 and TRBJ1-1; 9 bases align to TRBD1. The ends lost 5 bases at V and 2 bases at J; junction bases unmatched: 9. The CDR3 spans 16 residues. Germline-derived CDR1 and CDR2 are MNHEY and SMNVEV (reference sequence). The CDR3 spells CASSPGQGPYNTEAFF. CDR3 coding DNA: TGTGCCAGCAGTCCCGGACAGGGGCCTTATAACACTGAAGCTTTCTTT.

This clonotype has only a few counts. This rearrangement joins TRBV7-9 to TRBJ1-4; 8 positions agree with TRBD1. V trimming: 11 bases; J trimming: 4 bases; junction bases outside the gene matches: 3. The V gene's germline CDR1 is SEHNR and CDR2 FQNEAQ (reference sequence). CDR3 length equals 12 residues. The CDR3 region has the DNA TGTGCCTCAGACAGGGGTAATGAAAAACTGTTTTTT. Translating gives CASDRGNEKLFF.

The rearrangement links TRBV29-1 to TRBJ1-1; the D gene is possibly TRBD1 (5 bases). Trimming left V 6 bases short and J 4 bases short, with 9 bases between. CDR1 SQVTM and CDR2 ANQGSEA come from the germline V gene. The CDR3 is made up of 11 amino acids. CDR3 in DNA: TGCAGCGTACCAGGGCTCACTGAAGCTTTCTTT. The encoded protein is CSVPGLTEAFF.

The CDR3 DNA reads TGCAGTGCCAATCCGGGACCCGGAGGGGACACCATATATTTT. It translates to CSANPGPGGDTIYF. V usage is TRBV20-1 and J usage is TRBJ1-3; a weak D match, TRBD1 (5 bases). The CDR3 is 14 residues long. Germline lookup yields CDR1 DFQATT and CDR2 SNEGSKA (reference sequence). V was trimmed by 6 bases and J by 8 bases, leaving 20 bases between them.

This clonotype was recorded a few times. This chain uses TRBV6-1 with TRBJ2-7; TRBD2 matches at 9 bases. With 4 bases clipped from V and 6 bases from J, the junction kept 4 bases outside the gene matches. CDR1 MNHNS and CDR2 SASEGT come from the germline V gene. The CDR3 is 13 residues long. The CDR3 coding sequence is TGTGCCAGCAGTGTGAGGCGGGAGGGCGAGCAGTACTTC. This codes for CASSVRREGEQYF.